These 5 T cell receptor delta chains originate from one sample sequenced in a study of gamma-delta T cells after stem cell transplantation. TCRdb re-called the RT-PCR reads via CATT. Of 1,300 or so delta-chain clones listed, 2.7% are singletons. The specimen sequenced was gamma-delta T cells. Receptor source: a human donor. It is not recorded whose cells these are; they may come from a transplant donor.

In this sample, this clone turned up a few times. A far larger clone lies a single base away; this is likely a read error. The chain carries TRDV2 and TRDJ3; 13 bases fit TRDD3. The germline CDR1 and CDR2 sequences are GEAIGNYY and EKD. This CDR3 is 21 amino acids long. The CDR3 loop is CACDTATGGYGSSWDTRQTFF. The CDR3 region has the DNA TGTGCCTGTGACACGGCTACTGGGGGATACGGGAGCTCCTGGGACACCCGACAGACGTTTTTC.

The table lists this clone with a few counts. The J gene is TRDJ1, the V gene TRDV2; 11 nucleotides match TRDD3. In germline, CDR1 is GEAIGNYY, CDR2 EKD. The V gene end was trimmed by 3 bases and the J gene end by 3 bases; junction bases not matched to a gene: 5. The CDR3 extends over 15 amino acids. Here the CDR3 reads CACDVLGDISDKLIF. For the CDR3, the DNA is TGTGCCTGTGACGTACTGGGGGATATCTCCGATAAACTCATCTTT.

This clone came up a few times. A far larger clone is one nucleotide away, so this likely arose from a read error. The chain combines TRDV2 with TRDJ1; 10 bases map to TRDD3. This CDR3 comprises 20 residues. J was trimmed by 3 bases and V by 5 bases; bases with no gene match: 23. The germline CDR1 and CDR2 sequences are GEAIGNYY and EKD. The CDR3 here is CACGTLVGDTLRPSSDKLIF. The CDR3 coding sequence is TGTGCCTGTGGCACACTAGTGGGGGATACTTTAAGACCTTCGTCCGATAAACTCATCTTT.

This clone qualifies as large. Other DNA sequences from this sample encode an identical CDR3 as well. V usage is TRDV2 and J usage is TRDJ1; 9 bases agree with TRDD3. The V gene's germline CDR1 is GEAIGNYY and CDR2 EKD. The CDR3 has 16 residues. Trimming cost V 4 bases and J 0 bases; bases outside gene matches: 8. CDR3 in DNA: TGTGCCTGTGATCACATACTGGGGGAATACACCGATAAACTCATCTTT. Translation: CACDHILGEYTDKLIF.

For this clone: A read error likely explains this, since a far larger clone differs by one base. The same CDR3 is also encoded by other DNA sequences in this sample. Here the CDR3 DNA reads TGTGCCTGCGACCGGCTTGGCGTCACCGATAAACTCATCTTT. Translating gives CACDRLGVTDKLIF. This sequence joins TRDV2 and TRDJ1; D not certain. With 7 bases removed from V and 1 base from J, the gap between germline ends came to 15 bases. Germline V CDR1 and CDR2: GEAIGNYY, EKD. This CDR3 is 14 amino acids long.